This T cell receptor (beta chain) is from a study of technical replicates of blood from several donors. This CDR3 is 15 amino acids long. Germline V lookup: CDR1 MNHEY, CDR2 SMNVEV (reference sequence). The V end lost 7 bases, the J end lost 1 base, and 14 bases lay between the germline ends. TCRdb's table, derived via immunoSEQ multiplex PCR, lists solely in-frame clones and lacks some. The profile covers about 89,000 clones, with approximately 94% appearing a single time and roughly 0.24% taken by the ten largest. Material: T cells isolated from PBMCs. The rearrangement uses TRBV27 and TRBJ1-5; no clear D. The origin of this receptor is a human donor in good health. CDR3 sequence: CASTVPLGSNQPQHF. For the CDR3, the DNA is TGTGCCAGCACAGTACCTCTCGGGAGCAATCAGCCCCAGCATTTT.